Listed below are T cell receptor beta chains from one sample, sequenced in a study of blood T cell repertoires in COVID-19. Libraries were prepared by immunoSEQ multiplex PCR; TCRdb keeps only in-frame clonotypes and omits some of them. The table includes about 260,000 clones, over 80% detected once. The sample consisted of peripheral blood. All receptors come from a woman between 40 and 55 years old who had recovered from COVID-19. Each CDR3 is given with its conserved first and last residue. D genes are given only for firm matches. Rows give clone size only sometimes, using once, few, many, or a class for an expanded clone.

abundance: -; d_gene: TRBD1; j_gene: TRBJ1-1; v_gene: TRBV2; CDR3aa: CASSSDRGRDTEAFF; CDR3nt: TGTGCCAGCAGCTCGGACAGGGGGCGCGACACTGAAGCTTTCTTT
abundance: -; d_gene: TRBD2; j_gene: TRBJ2-5; v_gene: TRBV5-1; CDR3aa: CASSSQGGGEMETQYF; CDR3nt: TGCGCCAGCAGTTCCCAGGGCGGGGGGGAAATGGAGACCCAGTACTTC
abundance: -; d_gene: TRBD1; j_gene: TRBJ2-7; v_gene: TRBV7-8; CDR3aa: CASSLPLRQGAYEQYF; CDR3nt: TGTGCCAGCAGCTTACCTCTCCGGCAGGGGGCCTACGAGCAGTACTTC
abundance: -; d_gene: TRBD2; j_gene: TRBJ2-7; v_gene: TRBV7-2; CDR3aa: CASSLGRGGKEQYF; CDR3nt: TGTGCCAGCAGCTTAGGGCGGGGGGGTAAGGAGCAGTACTTC
abundance: -; d_gene: TRBD1; j_gene: TRBJ2-2; v_gene: TRBV27; CDR3aa: CASSLGTGWNTGELFF; CDR3nt: TGTGCCAGCAGTTTAGGGACAGGGTGGAACACCGGGGAGCTGTTTTTT
abundance: -; d_gene: TRBD1; j_gene: TRBJ1-3; v_gene: TRBV11-3; CDR3aa: CASSLTGGNTIYF; CDR3nt: TGTGCCAGCAGCTTGACAGGGGGAAACACCATATATTTT
abundance: -; d_gene: -; j_gene: TRBJ2-1; v_gene: TRBV3-1/TRBV3-2; CDR3aa: CASSPRGGRMGNEQFF; CDR3nt: TGTGCCAGCAGCCCTAGGGGGGGGCGAATGGGGAATGAGCAGTTCTTC
abundance: -; d_gene: -; j_gene: TRBJ2-7; v_gene: TRBV9; CDR3aa: CASGSLGEQYF; CDR3nt: TGTGCCAGCGGGAGTCTCGGAGAGCAGTACTTC
abundance: -; d_gene: -; j_gene: TRBJ2-3; v_gene: TRBV9; CDR3aa: CASSVWGRGDTQYF; CDR3nt: TGTGCCAGCAGCGTATGGGGGCGAGGGGATACGCAGTATTTT
abundance: -; d_gene: -; j_gene: TRBJ1-2; v_gene: TRBV6-1; CDR3aa: CASSEVEGLYGYTF; CDR3nt: TGTGCCAGCAGTGAAGTGGAGGGTCTGTATGGCTACACCTTC
abundance: -; d_gene: TRBD1; j_gene: TRBJ2-5; v_gene: TRBV2; CDR3aa: CARGTGRYQETQYF; CDR3nt: TGTGCCAGAGGGACAGGGCGGTACCAAGAGACCCAGTACTTC
abundance: -; d_gene: -; j_gene: TRBJ2-2; v_gene: TRBV5-6; CDR3aa: CASSFSLRSFTGELFF; CDR3nt: TGTGCCAGCAGCTTCAGTCTTCGCAGTTTCACCGGGGAGCTGTTTTTT
abundance: -; d_gene: TRBD1; j_gene: TRBJ1-1; v_gene: TRBV6-5; CDR3aa: CASSWDRGPTEAFF; CDR3nt: TGTGCCAGCAGTTGGGACAGGGGACCCACTGAAGCTTTCTTT
abundance: -; d_gene: -; j_gene: TRBJ2-5; v_gene: TRBV7-3; CDR3aa: CASSREYQETQYF; CDR3nt: TGTGCCAGCAGCCGAGAGTACCAAGAGACCCAGTACTTC
abundance: -; d_gene: -; j_gene: TRBJ2-6; v_gene: TRBV20-1; CDR3aa: CSASPGTQYSGANVLTF; CDR3nt: TGCAGTGCTAGTCCCGGGACACAATACTCTGGGGCCAACGTCCTGACTTTC
abundance: once; d_gene: TRBD1; j_gene: TRBJ1-3; v_gene: TRBV29-1; CDR3aa: CSVAIEGGPGNTIYF; CDR3nt: TGCAGCGTTGCTATCGAAGGGGGCCCTGGAAACACCATATATTTT
abundance: few; d_gene: -; j_gene: TRBJ2-4; v_gene: TRBV11-3; CDR3aa: CASSSTGTHIQYF; CDR3nt: TGTGCCAGCAGCTCTACAGGGACCCACATTCAGTACTTC
abundance: few; d_gene: TRBD1; j_gene: TRBJ1-2; v_gene: TRBV6-1; CDR3aa: CASSERRTGARPNYGYTF; CDR3nt: TGTGCCAGCAGTGAACGCAGGACAGGGGCCCGTCCAAACTATGGCTACACCTTC
abundance: -; d_gene: TRBD1; j_gene: TRBJ2-5; v_gene: TRBV2; CDR3aa: CASDGEGAGGYRETQYF; CDR3nt: TGTGCCAGCGATGGCGAGGGGGCAGGGGGTTACCGGGAGACCCAGTACTTC
abundance: -; d_gene: -; j_gene: TRBJ2-7; v_gene: TRBV6-5; CDR3aa: CARQTGTGEQYF; CDR3nt: TGTGCCAGGCAGACAGGGACTGGAGAGCAGTACTTC
abundance: -; d_gene: TRBD1; j_gene: TRBJ2-2; v_gene: TRBV18; CDR3aa: CASSPMGQVGGELFF; CDR3nt: TGTGCCAGCTCACCAATGGGACAGGTCGGCGGGGAGCTGTTTTTT
abundance: once; d_gene: -; j_gene: TRBJ1-5; v_gene: TRBV19; CDR3aa: CASSYRVDQPQHF; CDR3nt: TGTGCCAGTAGTTACAGGGTGGATCAGCCCCAGCATTTT
abundance: few; d_gene: TRBD1; j_gene: TRBJ1-1; v_gene: TRBV6-2/TRBV6-3; CDR3aa: CASSYSLPGQIIFEAFF; CDR3nt: TGTGCCAGCAGTTACTCACTTCCGGGACAGATAATCTTTGAAGCTTTCTTT
abundance: -; d_gene: -; j_gene: TRBJ1-5; v_gene: TRBV9; CDR3aa: CASSPGTRFQPQHF; CDR3nt: TGTGCCAGCAGCCCCGGGACAAGATTTCAGCCCCAGCATTTT
abundance: -; d_gene: TRBD2; j_gene: TRBJ2-3; v_gene: TRBV4-2; CDR3aa: CASTHQGAVTLAGGLRDTQYF; CDR3nt: TGTGCCAGCACCCACCAAGGTGCGGTAACACTAGCGGGGGGCCTAAGAGATACGCAGTATTTT
abundance: once; d_gene: -; j_gene: TRBJ2-3; v_gene: TRBV6-1; CDR3aa: CASSEAKGWADTQYF; CDR3nt: TGTGCCAGCAGTGAAGCCAAGGGGTGGGCAGATACGCAGTATTTT
abundance: -; d_gene: -; j_gene: TRBJ2-3; v_gene: TRBV12-5; CDR3aa: CASGLQTDTQYF; CDR3nt: TGTGCTAGTGGTTTACAGACAGATACGCAGTATTTT
abundance: once; d_gene: TRBD1; j_gene: TRBJ1-5; v_gene: TRBV30; CDR3aa: CAWSGLTGDQPQHF; CDR3nt: TGTGCCTGGAGTGGCCTGACAGGGGATCAGCCCCAGCATTTT
abundance: -; d_gene: -; j_gene: TRBJ2-3; v_gene: TRBV12-3/TRBV12-4; CDR3aa: CASSLERADTQYF; CDR3nt: TGTGCCAGCAGTTTAGAACGGGCAGATACGCAGTATTTT
abundance: -; d_gene: TRBD1; j_gene: TRBJ1-2; v_gene: TRBV25-1; CDR3aa: CASSEEWTGDNYGYTF; CDR3nt: TGTGCCAGCAGTGAAGAATGGACAGGCGACAACTATGGCTACACCTTC
abundance: -; d_gene: -; j_gene: TRBJ1-1; v_gene: TRBV18; CDR3aa: CASSPSAGMNTEAFF; CDR3nt: TGTGCCAGCTCTCCCTCTGCGGGCATGAACACTGAAGCTTTCTTT
abundance: -; d_gene: -; j_gene: TRBJ2-7; v_gene: TRBV7-2; CDR3aa: CASRVPVSYEQYF; CDR3nt: TGTGCCAGCCGAGTGCCCGTATCCTACGAGCAGTACTTC
abundance: -; d_gene: -; j_gene: TRBJ1-5; v_gene: TRBV3-1/TRBV3-2; CDR3aa: CASSQGGDWNQPQHF; CDR3nt: TGTGCCAGCAGCCAAGGCGGGGACTGGAATCAGCCCCAGCATTTT
abundance: -; d_gene: -; j_gene: TRBJ1-1; v_gene: TRBV3-1/TRBV3-2; CDR3aa: CASSQAMVRPEAFF; CDR3nt: TGTGCCAGCAGCCAAGCGATGGTCAGGCCTGAAGCTTTCTTT
abundance: -; d_gene: -; j_gene: TRBJ2-1; v_gene: TRBV4-1; CDR3aa: CASSQDPTYNEQFF; CDR3nt: TGCGCCAGCAGCCAAGATCCCACCTACAATGAGCAGTTCTTC
abundance: -; d_gene: TRBD2; j_gene: TRBJ2-3; v_gene: TRBV15; CDR3aa: CATSRALGLAGGNTQYF; CDR3nt: TGTGCCACCAGCAGAGCCCTAGGACTAGCGGGGGGGAATACGCAGTATTTT
abundance: -; d_gene: -; j_gene: TRBJ1-1; v_gene: TRBV19; CDR3aa: CASSIDPGEGAEAFF; CDR3nt: TGTGCCAGTAGTATAGACCCGGGGGAAGGAGCTGAAGCTTTCTTT
abundance: -; d_gene: TRBD1; j_gene: TRBJ1-2; v_gene: TRBV5-1; CDR3aa: CASSMRAGGHYGYTF; CDR3nt: TGCGCCAGCAGCATGCGTGCAGGGGGACATTATGGCTACACCTTC
abundance: -; d_gene: -; j_gene: TRBJ2-7; v_gene: TRBV5-4; CDR3aa: CASSPGPQGEYEQYF; CDR3nt: TGTGCCAGCAGCCCTGGGCCCCAGGGTGAATACGAGCAGTACTTC
abundance: -; d_gene: -; j_gene: TRBJ1-6; v_gene: TRBV7-2; CDR3aa: CASSFAGYVESPLHF; CDR3nt: TGTGCCAGCAGCTTTGCGGGTTACGTAGAATCACCCCTCCACTTT
abundance: -; d_gene: -; j_gene: TRBJ2-7; v_gene: TRBV12-3/TRBV12-4; CDR3aa: CASTGFSSGEQYF; CDR3nt: TGTGCCAGCACAGGGTTCAGTAGTGGCGAGCAGTACTTC
abundance: -; d_gene: -; j_gene: TRBJ2-5; v_gene: TRBV2; CDR3aa: CASSDSWGPQETQYF; CDR3nt: TGTGCCAGCAGTGATTCGTGGGGGCCCCAAGAGACCCAGTACTTC
abundance: -; d_gene: -; j_gene: TRBJ1-2; v_gene: TRBV30; CDR3aa: CAWSVGTTPYGYTF; CDR3nt: TGTGCCTGGAGTGTAGGAACTACTCCCTATGGCTACACCTTC
abundance: once; d_gene: -; j_gene: TRBJ2-7; v_gene: TRBV5-4; CDR3aa: CASSLGSGYYEQYF; CDR3nt: TGTGCCAGCAGCTTGGGGTCAGGTTACTACGAGCAGTACTTC
abundance: -; d_gene: -; j_gene: TRBJ1-4; v_gene: TRBV6-5; CDR3aa: CASSSGDPNEKLFF; CDR3nt: TGTGCCAGCAGTTCAGGGGACCCTAATGAAAAACTGTTTTTT
abundance: -; d_gene: TRBD1; j_gene: TRBJ2-7; v_gene: TRBV19; CDR3aa: CASTLTGTHEQYF; CDR3nt: TGTGCCAGTACCCTGACAGGGACCCACGAGCAGTACTTC
abundance: -; d_gene: TRBD1; j_gene: TRBJ1-1; v_gene: TRBV27; CDR3aa: CASSPRTGGTEAFF; CDR3nt: TGTGCCAGCAGTCCGCGGACAGGGGGCACTGAAGCTTTCTTT
abundance: -; d_gene: -; j_gene: TRBJ1-4; v_gene: TRBV5-4; CDR3aa: CASSSATNEKLFF; CDR3nt: TGTGCCAGCAGCTCAGCAACTAATGAAAAACTGTTTTTT